Here is one T cell receptor (beta chain) with its context. Its antigen is currently unknown. This sample is drawn from a study of CD8 T cells in Susac syndrome. Whole-study results and caveats: By the study's own acknowledgment, its TCR sequencing and HLA analysis included relatively few individuals.

Random hexamers primed reverse transcription of 0.5 to 1 ug RNA. TCR beta CDR3 was amplified by immunoSEQ covering 54 Vbeta and 13 Jbeta. Each CDR3 protein gets one entry after TCRdb re-called the immunoSEQ multiplex PCR reads with MiXCR. The repertoire has hundreds of thousands of distinct CDR3 sequences, approximately 95% of them found once; the top ten carry around 0.076%. Negative magnetic isolation gave CD8+ and CD4+ cells; FACS enriched CD8+ TEMRA. Sequencing used CD4+ T cells from PBMCs. The sequence was obtained from a human donor with multiple sclerosis.

Here the CDR3 reads CASSPPGEHLKNIQYF. The CDR3 DNA follows: TGTGCCAGCAGTCCTCCTGGGGAACATTTAAAAAACATTCAGTACTTC. The chain uses TRBV28 and TRBJ2-4; the D is unclear. This CDR3 is built from 16 residues. CDR1 is MDHEN and CDR2 is SYDVKM in the germline V gene. Trimming took 5 bases from V and 4 from J, leaving 18 bases between them.